The clone carrying this T cell receptor (beta chain) was picked up a small number of times. These data belong to a study of blood T cell repertoires in COVID-19. Study-level background: Collection of acute and convalescent COVID-19 samples took place in the United States, Italy and Spain.

In germline, CDR1 is MNHEY, CDR2 SVGAGI. The ends were cut back, 4 bases at V and 4 bases at J, with 14 bases in the middle. This CDR3 contains 16 residues. Participant ages covered about 18 to 90 years across 24 US areas. Individuals in the exposed group had encountered a COVID-19 case within 2 weeks preceding study entry. Authors' methods: By means of reference gene primer amplification, nucleated cell counts were estimated. Assay used: immunoSEQ multiplex PCR; TCRdb lists only in-frame clones, some missing. Clonal size and the V and J genes are those of that table, whereas D and trimming came from the DNA. Of about 250,000 clones listed, around nine tenths are singletons.

The specimen sequenced was PBMCs or T cells enriched from blood (not recorded which). The clonotype was recovered from a woman in her forties who had been exposed to COVID-19. This chain connects TRBV6-5 to TRBJ1-6; the D gene is possibly TRBD1 (6 bases). The CDR3 is CASSSVQGYYNSPLHF. As DNA, the CDR3 is TGTGCCAGCAGTTCCGTTCAGGGGTATTATAATTCACCCCTCCACTTT.